This TCR beta chain appears in the sequencing data of a study of cytomegalovirus exposure and HLA in healthy donors. Notes on the study in general: In vitro, three CMV-associated chains proved specific for CMV antigens.

Germline V gives CDR1 MRHNA, CDR2 SNTAGT. The CDR3 loop spans 16 amino acids. Between the trimmed V and J ends, which lost 0 bases and 5 bases, there was a span of 17 bases. The PCR ran on 60 Vbeta and 13 Jbeta primers. Clones were sequenced by immunoSEQ multiplex PCR, and TCRdb holds only the in-frame ones, with some missing. Of about 120,000 clones in the sample, about four fifths were seen once. On this clone: The antigen is not known.

The clonotype originates from a woman aged 18-30 years in good health and CMV-seronegative. The chain is built from TRBV6-4 and TRBJ2-7, with TRBD2 as a possible D gene (6 bases). The sequenced sample consisted of PBMCs. The CDR3 coding sequence is TGTGCCAGCAGTGACTCTTCCGAGTCAGGGAGGAACGAGCAGTACTTC. Encoded protein: CASSDSSESGRNEQYF.